The source of this T cell receptor (beta chain) is a study of regulatory T cells in long-lasting Graves disease. Overall study context: Graves' patients (newly diagnosed) had been on antithyroid drugs under 3 months.

CDR3-region Arm-PCR and iRepertoire HTBI primers produced the TCR beta libraries. TCRdb redid the calling of the multiplex PCR reads with MiXCR, one entry per CDR3 protein. In the table there are 390,000 or so distinct CDR3 sequences, 12% of which are singletons. Time point: newly diagnosed GD, antithyroid drugs for less than 3 months. PBMC-extracted RNA yielded the TCR library. The germline gives CDR1 SEHNR, CDR2 FQNEAQ (reference sequence). This CDR3 spans 15 amino acids. V lost 5 bases, J lost 6 bases, and 19 bases lay in between. These data were also filed under a second study, of T cells in Graves' hyperthyroidism and ophthalmopathy. This second report adds: Stable Graves' hyperthyroidism meant no ophthalmopathy progression within 18 months. Blood also held most thyroid clonotypes expanded beyond 0.001.

V usage is TRBV7-9 and J usage is TRBJ1-2; maybe TRBD1 (6 bases). Material: peripheral blood mononuclear cells (PBMCs), obtained at new diagnosis, from a patient treated with antithyroid drugs. The receptor was derived from a young woman with Graves disease. CDR3 amino acids: CASSLWEGDVDGYTF. DNA of the CDR3: TGTGCCAGCAGCCTGTGGGAGGGGGATGTCGATGGCTACACCTTC. The full variable domain, its missing parts supplied by reference TRBV7-9 and TRBJ1-2, is DTGVSQNPRHKITKRGQNVTFRCDPISEHNRLYWYRQTLGQGPEFLTYFQNEAQLEKSRLLSDRFSAERPKGSFSTLEIQRTEQGDSAMYLCASSLWEGDVDGYTFGSGTRLTVV.